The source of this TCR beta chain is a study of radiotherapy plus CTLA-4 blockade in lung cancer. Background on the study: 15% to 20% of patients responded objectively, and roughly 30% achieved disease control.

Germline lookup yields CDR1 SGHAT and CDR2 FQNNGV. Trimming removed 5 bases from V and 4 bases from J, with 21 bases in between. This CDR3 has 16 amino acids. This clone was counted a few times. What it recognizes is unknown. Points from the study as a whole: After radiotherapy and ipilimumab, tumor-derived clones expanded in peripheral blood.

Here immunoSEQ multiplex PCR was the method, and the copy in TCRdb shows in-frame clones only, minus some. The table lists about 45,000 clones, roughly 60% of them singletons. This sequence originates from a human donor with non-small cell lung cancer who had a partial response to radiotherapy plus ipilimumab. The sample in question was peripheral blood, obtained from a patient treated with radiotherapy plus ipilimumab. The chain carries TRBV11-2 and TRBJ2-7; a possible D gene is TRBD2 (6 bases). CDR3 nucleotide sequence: TGTGCCAGCAGCCCTATGGGGGGAGTGGACGTGTACGAGCAGTACTTC. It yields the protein CASSPMGGVDVYEQYF.